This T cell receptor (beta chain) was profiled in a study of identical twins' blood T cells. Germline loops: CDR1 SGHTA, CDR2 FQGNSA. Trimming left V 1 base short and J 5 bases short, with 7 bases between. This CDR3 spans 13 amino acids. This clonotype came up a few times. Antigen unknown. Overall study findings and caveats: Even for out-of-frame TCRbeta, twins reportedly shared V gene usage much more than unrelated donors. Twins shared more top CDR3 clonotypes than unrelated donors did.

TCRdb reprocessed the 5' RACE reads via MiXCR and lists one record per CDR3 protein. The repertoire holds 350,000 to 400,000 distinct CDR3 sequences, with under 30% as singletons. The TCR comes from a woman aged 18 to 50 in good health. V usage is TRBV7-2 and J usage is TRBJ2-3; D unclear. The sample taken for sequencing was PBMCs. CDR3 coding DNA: TGTGCCAGCAGCTTAGAATTTCGAGATACGCAGTATTTT. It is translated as CASSLEFRDTQYF.